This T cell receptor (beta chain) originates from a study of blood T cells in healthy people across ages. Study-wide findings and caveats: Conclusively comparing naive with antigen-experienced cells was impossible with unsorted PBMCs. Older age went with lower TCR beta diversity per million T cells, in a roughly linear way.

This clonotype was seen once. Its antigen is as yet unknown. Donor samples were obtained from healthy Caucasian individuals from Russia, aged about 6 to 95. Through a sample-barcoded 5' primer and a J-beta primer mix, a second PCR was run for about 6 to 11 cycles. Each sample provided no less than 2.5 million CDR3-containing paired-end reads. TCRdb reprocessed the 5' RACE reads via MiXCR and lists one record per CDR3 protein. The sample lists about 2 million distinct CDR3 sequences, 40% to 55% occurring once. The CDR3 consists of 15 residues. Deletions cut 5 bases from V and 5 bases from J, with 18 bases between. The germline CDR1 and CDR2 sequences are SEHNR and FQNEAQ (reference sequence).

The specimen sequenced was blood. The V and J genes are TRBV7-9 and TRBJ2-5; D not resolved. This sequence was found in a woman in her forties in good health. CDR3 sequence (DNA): TGTGCCAGCAGCCCCCCGGAGTTGGGGTGGGAGACCCAGTACTTC. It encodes CASSPPELGWETQYF. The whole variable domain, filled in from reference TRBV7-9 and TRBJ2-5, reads DTGVSQNPRHKITKRGQNVTFRCDPISEHNRLYWYRQTLGQGPEFLTYFQNEAQLEKSRLLSDRFSAERPKGSFSTLEIQRTEQGDSAMYLCASSPPELGWETQYFGPGTRLLVL.